Following are 32 T cell receptor beta chains from one sample sequenced in a study of blood T cell repertoires in COVID-19. Sequenced by immunoSEQ multiplex PCR; TCRdb stores in-frame clones only, minus some. Seen here are 490,000 or so clones, roughly nine tenths observed once, and the top ten hold roughly 8.5%. Material: PBMCs or T cells enriched from blood (not recorded which). The receptors were sampled from a woman aged 55-70 years who had recovered from COVID-19.

The chain combines TRBV12-5 with TRBJ1-4; the D gene is possibly TRBD1 (5 bases). V shed 6 bases and J shed 2 bases, with 10 bases lying between them. The CDR3 spans 14 residues. CDR1 is LGHNT and CDR2 is FRNRAP in the germline V gene. CDR3 sequence (DNA): TGTGCTAGTGGAGTGGGGCAGACTAATGAAAAACTGTTTTTT. Translation: CASGVGQTNEKLFF.

V is TRBV27 and J is TRBJ2-1, with TRBD2 identical over 9 bases. This CDR3 has 15 residues. Per germline, CDR1 MNHEY and CDR2 SMNVEV (reference sequence). Trimming removed 4 bases from V and 7 bases from J; junction bases left unmatched: 8. CDR3 coding DNA: TGTGCCAGCAGTTATGGGCGGGGGGGCCAAAATGAGCAGTTCTTC. It specifies CASSYGRGGQNEQFF.

V usage is TRBV19 and J usage is TRBJ2-4; D is ambiguous. Germline assignment: CDR1 LNHDA and CDR2 SQIVND (reference sequence). V was pared by 4 bases and J by 8 bases, with 12 bases between. The CDR3 consists of 13 residues. CDR3 amino acids: CASSRSPADIQYF. CDR3 nucleotides: TGTGCCAGTAGTAGAAGCCCCGCGGACATTCAGTACTTC.

This clone was recorded once. The chain has TRBV6-4 and TRBJ2-1; 9 bases are shared with TRBD2. Trimming at V came to 4 bases and at J to 5 bases, leaving 3 bases not matched to a gene. The CDR3 loop spans 14 amino acids. Germline V CDR1 and CDR2: MRHNA, SNTAGT. The CDR3 region is CASSVAGGDNEQFF. The CDR3, as DNA: TGTGCCAGCAGTGTTGCGGGGGGGGACAATGAGCAGTTCTTC.

The V call is TRBV5-1, the J call TRBJ2-3, with TRBD2 identical over 11 bases. CDR3 length: 16 amino acids. After removal of 5 bases from V and 0 bases from J, the junction contained 5 bases not matched to a gene. The germline V gene encodes CDR1 SGHRS and CDR2 YFSETQ. The CDR3 reads CASRPGTSGSTDTQYF. CDR3 bases: TGCGCCAGCAGACCGGGGACTAGCGGAAGCACAGATACGCAGTATTTT.

This chain uses TRBV18 with TRBJ1-4, with 7 positions matching TRBD1. The germline CDR1 and CDR2 sequences are KGHSH and LQKENI. This CDR3 has 15 residues. Trimming removed 5 bases from V and 0 bases from J; junction bases left unmatched: 3. CDR3 in DNA: TGTGCCAGCTCATCCGGACAGGCAACTAATGAAAAACTGTTTTTT. Residues: CASSSGQATNEKLFF.

The V and J genes are TRBV5-1 and TRBJ1-1; no firm D call. Deletions cut 3 bases from V and 1 base from J, with 10 bases between. Germline CDR1 is SGHRS and CDR2 is YFSETQ. This CDR3 comprises 14 residues. This CDR3 is CASSSVTPNTEAFF. The CDR3 nucleotides are TGCGCCAGCAGCTCTGTTACACCGAACACTGAAGCTTTCTTT.

This sequence joins TRBV19 and TRBJ1-6; D is possibly TRBD1 (6 bases). The V end lost 4 bases, the J end lost 6 bases, and 13 bases lay between the germline ends. The CDR3 totals 15 residues. Germline values: CDR1 LNHDA, CDR2 SQIVND (reference sequence). DNA for the CDR3: TGTGCCAGTAGTACTTTTCAACAGGGTAATTCACCCCTCCACTTT. Translating it yields CASSTFQQGNSPLHF.

This rearrangement joins TRBV29-1 to TRBJ1-2, with a weak D call TRBD1 (5 bases). V lost 1 base, J lost 8 bases, and 14 bases lay in between. Per germline, CDR1 SQVTM and CDR2 ANQGSEA. The CDR3 runs to 13 residues. CDR3 region: CSVEAPGYRGYTF. The CDR3 DNA follows: TGCAGCGTTGAAGCCCCCGGCTACAGGGGCTACACCTTC.

J is TRBJ2-7 and V is TRBV5-4, with 8 bases aligning to TRBD1. The CDR3 contains 15 residues. The V gene end was trimmed by 4 bases and the J gene end by 2 bases; junction bases not matched to a gene: 8. In germline, CDR1 is SGHNT, CDR2 YYREEE (reference sequence). The CDR3 here is CASSRSDREAYEQYF. The CDR3 coding sequence is TGTGCCAGCAGCCGATCGGACAGGGAAGCCTACGAGCAGTACTTC.

The chain is built from TRBV7-9 and TRBJ2-1; 12 bases are a match to TRBD2. The trim removed 5 bases at V and 9 bases at J, leaving 8 bases unmatched. The CDR3 totals 15 residues. Looked up from germline, CDR1 is SEHNR and CDR2 is FQNEAQ (reference sequence). In DNA, the CDR3 is TGTGCCAGCAGCCCGACTAGCGGGGGTATAGGTGAGCAGTTCTTC. Its protein product is CASSPTSGGIGEQFF. Full variable domain (remainder filled in from reference TRBV7-9 and TRBJ2-1): DTGVSQNPRHKITKRGQNVTFRCDPISEHNRLYWYRQTLGQGPEFLTYFQNEAQLEKSRLLSDRFSAERPKGSFSTLEIQRTEQGDSAMYLCASSPTSGGIGEQFFGPGTRLTVL.

The chain combines TRBV11-2 with TRBJ1-4; D is undetermined. V gave up 1 base and J gave up 8 bases, with 5 bases separating them. Germline CDR1 is SGHAT and CDR2 is FQNNGV. CDR3 length equals 12 residues. CDR3 protein: CASSLVAEKLFF. CDR3 DNA sequence: TGTGCCAGCAGCTTAGTCGCGGAAAAACTGTTTTTT.

The chain links TRBV5-4 to TRBJ1-6, with TRBD1 matching over 11 bases. This CDR3 contains 18 residues. V shed 4 bases and J 0 bases; nucleotides not matched to a gene: 6. CDR1 is SGHNT, CDR2 YYREEE, per germline (reference sequence). CDR3 coding DNA: TGTGCCAGCAGCGTGGGACAGGGGGTTTTCTCCTATAATTCACCCCTCCACTTT. This encodes CASSVGQGVFSYNSPLHF. Looking up the rest from reference TRBV5-4 and TRBJ1-6 gives the full variable domain: ETGVTQSPTHLIKTRGQQVTLRCSSQSGHNTVSWYQQALGQGPQFIFQYYREEENGRGNFPPRFSGLQFPNYSSELNVNALELDDSALYLCASSVGQGVFSYNSPLHFGNGTRLTVT.

This clone has a count of ten or more. The J gene is TRBJ1-6, the V gene TRBV3-1 (or the pseudogene TRBV3-2), with 7 bases identical to TRBD1. Germline V gene data show CDR1 as LGHDT and CDR2 as YNNKEL (reference sequence). Losses at the gene ends were 4 bases for V and 10 bases for J; bases not matched to a gene: 16. There are 17 residues in the CDR3. Here the CDR3 reads CASSLNAPGQVFSPLHF. CDR3 in DNA: TGTGCCAGCAGCCTCAATGCCCCCGGACAGGTATTCTCACCCCTCCACTTT.

The genes are TRBV6-6 and TRBJ1-2; D is possibly TRBD1 (6 bases). The germline V gene encodes CDR1 MNHNY and CDR2 SVGAGI (reference sequence). The CDR3 has 13 amino acids. Trimming took off 5 bases at V and 2 bases at J, with 9 bases between the two ends. The CDR3 coding sequence is TGTGCCAGCAGTCTGGACAGCAACTATGGCTACACCTTC. As protein: CASSLDSNYGYTF.

The CDR3, as DNA: TGTGCCACGAACTCGGGAGCAGGGGGAAATCAGCCCCAGCATTTT. It yields the protein CATNSGAGGNQPQHF. The rearrangement links TRBV10-3 to TRBJ1-5; 7 bases line up with TRBD1. Germline lookup yields CDR1 ENHRY and CDR2 SYGVKD. This CDR3 has 15 residues. After removal of 10 bases from V and 4 bases from J, the junction contained 13 bases not matched to a gene.

This clone has only a few counts. This chain joins TRBV6-6 and TRBJ2-7; D is perhaps TRBD2 (6 bases). Trimming took off 5 bases at V and 7 bases at J, with 18 bases between the two ends. This CDR3 spans 14 amino acids. Germline V gene sequence: CDR1 MNHNY, CDR2 SVGAGI (reference sequence). The CDR3 is CASSNWGDVGEQYV. DNA for the CDR3: TGTGCCAGCAGTAACTGGGGGGACGTGGGAGAGCAGTACGTC.

This chain uses TRBV4-1 with TRBJ1-5; D perhaps matches TRBD1 (5 bases). CDR1 and CDR2 (germline): MGHRA, YSYEKL. Trimming removed 5 bases at V and 4 bases at J, with 21 bases between. This CDR3 is built from 17 residues. CDR3 coding DNA: TGCGCCAGCAGCAGCACCTCCGGGACTCTCCTAAATCAGCCCCAGCATTTT. Amino acid sequence: CASSSTSGTLLNQPQHF.

V is TRBV2 and J is TRBJ1-6; D is unresolved. The CDR3 runs to 15 residues. The V gene's germline CDR1 is SNHLY and CDR2 FYNNEI. Trimming took off 8 bases at V and 0 bases at J, with 11 bases between the two ends. The CDR3 sequence is CASGISSSYNSPLHF. The CDR3 DNA follows: TGTGCCAGCGGAATCTCTAGCTCCTATAATTCACCCCTCCACTTT.

V and J are TRBV2 and TRBJ2-2, with TRBD2 as a possible D gene (5 bases). The CDR3 has 18 residues. V was shortened by 4 bases and J by 2 bases, with 20 bases between the two germline ends. The germline V gene has CDR1 SNHLY and CDR2 FYNNEI. CDR3 in DNA: TGTGCCAGCAGTGCCGGTGGCGGGTACTGGCCTAACACCGGGGAGCTGTTTTTT. Residues: CASSAGGGYWPNTGELFF. Full variable domain (missing parts from reference TRBV2 and TRBJ2-2): EPEVTQTPSHQVTQMGQEVILRCVPISNHLYFYWYRQILGQKVEFLVSFYNNEISEKSEIFDDQFSVERPDGSNFTLKIRSTKLEDSAMYFCASSAGGGYWPNTGELFFGEGSRLTVL.

In its sample, this clone was seen a few times. The chain has TRBV11-3 and TRBJ1-2; no clear D. V was pared by 0 bases and J by 1 base, with 15 bases between. Germline V gene sequence: CDR1 SGHNT, CDR2 YENEEA. The CDR3 spans 17 residues. CDR3 sequence (DNA): TGTGCCAGCAGCTTAGACCGACCCGACGGGAATAACTATGGCTACACCTTC. Its translation: CASSLDRPDGNNYGYTF. The whole variable domain, remainder taken from reference TRBV11-3 and TRBJ1-2, is EAGVVQSPRYKIIEKKQPVAFWCNPISGHNTLYWYLQNLGQGPELLIRYENEEAVDDSQLPKDRFSAERLKGVDSTLKIQPAELGDSAVYLCASSLDRPDGNNYGYTFGSGTRLTVV.

The chain joins TRBV6-5 to TRBJ1-5; no reliable D call. The CDR3 runs 13 residues. Germline CDR1 and CDR2: MNHEY and SVGAGI. Trimming removed 4 bases from V and 7 bases from J, with 11 bases in between. The CDR3 loop is CASSSREGQPQHF. CDR3 sequence (DNA): TGTGCCAGCAGTTCTAGGGAGGGACAGCCCCAGCATTTT.

The chain has TRBV20-1 and TRBJ1-4; D might be TRBD1 (5 bases). The CDR3 contains 14 residues. Deletions cut 3 bases from V and 4 bases from J, with 12 bases between. CDR1 and CDR2 from the germline V gene are DFQATT and SNEGSKA (reference sequence). The CDR3 DNA is TGCAGTGCTAGTAGGGGTTCCGGTAATGAAAAACTGTTTTTT. Translation gives CSASRGSGNEKLFF.

The V call is TRBV10-1, the J call TRBJ2-1; the D is unclear. The ends were cut back, 3 bases at V and 9 bases at J, with 9 bases in the middle. Germline loops: CDR1 WNHNN, CDR2 SYGVQD (reference sequence). The CDR3 has 12 residues. CDR3 coding DNA: TGCGCCAGCAGTGACGGTTATGGTGAGCAGTTCTTC. Translation gives CASSDGYGEQFF.

V gene TRBV12-3 or TRBV12-4 combines with J gene TRBJ2-1; D not resolved. The CDR3 has 13 residues. V was cut by 9 bases and J by 0 bases, with 9 bases left in between. The CDR3 sequence: CASQWSSYNEQFF. The CDR3 nucleotides read TGTGCCAGTCAGTGGAGCTCCTACAATGAGCAGTTCTTC.

V gene TRBV4-1 combines with J gene TRBJ1-6, with D possibly being TRBD1 (6 bases). V lost 3 bases to trimming and J lost 5 bases, with 8 bases between them. Germline CDR1 is MGHRA and CDR2 is YSYEKL. This CDR3 spans 14 amino acids. The CDR3 spells CASSHNRDNSPLHF. The CDR3 DNA follows: TGCGCCAGCAGCCACAACAGGGATAATTCACCCCTCCACTTT.

The V call is TRBV7-9, the J call TRBJ2-1; the match to TRBD2 covers 15 bases. The CDR3 contains 17 residues. J was trimmed by 7 bases and V by 3 bases; bases with no gene match: 7. Germline V CDR1 and CDR2: SEHNR, FQNEAQ (reference sequence). This CDR3 is CASSFYWTSGGANEQFF. Here the CDR3 DNA reads TGTGCCAGCAGCTTCTATTGGACTAGCGGGGGGGCTAATGAGCAGTTCTTC.

With regard to this clone: The same CDR3 arises from other DNA sequences in this sample as well. The gene calls are TRBV3-1 (or the pseudogene TRBV3-2) and TRBJ1-2, with D perhaps TRBD1 (6 bases). The CDR3 extends over 13 amino acids. Trimming cost V 1 base and J 5 bases, with 8 bases left between them. CDR1 and CDR2 (germline): LGHDT, YNNKEL (reference sequence). CDR3 amino acids: CASSQAGAYGYTF. For the CDR3, the DNA is TGTGCCAGCAGCCAAGCAGGGGCATATGGCTACACCTTC.

V gene TRBV7-2 combines with J gene TRBJ2-2, with a possible D match to TRBD1 (5 bases). The V gene lost 7 bases and the J gene lost 0 bases, with 9 bases spanning the gap. Germline V CDR1 and CDR2: SGHTA, FQGNSA. This CDR3 has 14 residues. The DNA for the CDR3 is TGTGCCAGCAAGAGACAGCCGAACACCGGGGAGCTGTTTTTT. It is translated as CASKRQPNTGELFF.

The chain combines TRBV12-3 or TRBV12-4 with TRBJ1-2; D gene unclear. The CDR3 is 13 residues long. V was shortened by 1 base and J by 7 bases, with 10 bases between the two germline ends. The CDR3 spells CASSLGAAAGYTF. The CDR3 DNA sequence: TGTGCCAGCAGTTTAGGGGCAGCAGCTGGCTACACCTTC.

The chain carries TRBV5-6 and TRBJ2-5; a weak D match, TRBD1 (6 bases). With 4 bases removed from V and 0 bases from J, the gap between germline ends came to 13 bases. CDR1 and CDR2 from the germline V gene are SGHDT and YYEEEE. This CDR3 has 15 residues. CDR3 sequence (DNA): TGTGCCAGCAGCAGCCCCACAGGGCACCAAGAGACCCAGTACTTC. This translates into CASSSPTGHQETQYF.

The chain recombines TRBV4-1 with TRBJ1-4; D is unclear. Trimming cost V 4 bases and J 0 bases, with 12 bases left between them. The CDR3 is made up of 16 amino acids. Germline V gene data show CDR1 as MGHRA and CDR2 as YSYEKL. The CDR3 nucleotides are TGCGCCAGCAGCCTCGTTGCGGGCTCAACTAATGAAAAACTGTTTTTT. Translated: CASSLVAGSTNEKLFF.